This passage covers 27 T cell receptor beta chains from one sample sequenced in a study of control samples from healthy donors and cancer patients. TCRdb keeps only in-frame clones here, not all; method: immunoSEQ multiplex PCR. The profile shows 100,000 to 120,000 clones, around 87% of them singletons. Material: PBMCs. Receptor source: a woman between 55 and 75 years old with lung cancer.

This chain links TRBV25-1 with TRBJ1-1, with unresolved D. The ends were cut back, 3 bases at V and 9 bases at J, with 14 bases in the middle. Germline CDR1 and CDR2: MGHDK and SYGVNS. The CDR3 covers 13 residues. The CDR3 region has the DNA TGTGCCAGCAGTGAGGGAGACTTGGGTAAAGCTTTCTTT. It is translated as CASSEGDLGKAFF.

The rearrangement links TRBV12-3 or TRBV12-4 to TRBJ1-3; D is unclear. Deletions cut 3 bases from V and 0 bases from J, with 3 bases between. The CDR3 has 13 amino acids. CDR3 sequence: CASSFSSGNTIYF. CDR3 coding DNA: TGTGCCAGCAGTTTCAGCTCTGGAAACACCATATATTTT.

The rearrangement links TRBV5-6 to TRBJ1-1; maybe TRBD1 (6 bases). There are 16 residues in the CDR3. Trimming took off 3 bases at V and 5 bases at J, with 20 bases between the two ends. Germline V gene sequence: CDR1 SGHDT, CDR2 YYEEEE. The CDR3 spells CASSWATTGLGTEAFF. CDR3 coding DNA: TGTGCCAGCAGCTGGGCTACGACAGGACTTGGGACTGAAGCTTTCTTT.

The rearrangement uses TRBV18 and TRBJ2-3; 8 bases agree with TRBD1. Germline CDR1 and CDR2: KGHSH and LQKENI. The V segment lost 6 bases and the J segment 0 bases; nucleotides outside the gene matches: 5. This CDR3 region has 15 residues. This CDR3 is CASSTRDRSTDTQYF. In nucleotides, the CDR3 is TGTGCCAGCTCTACGAGGGACAGGAGCACAGATACGCAGTATTTT.

The chain recombines TRBV10-1 with TRBJ1-2; 7 nucleotides match TRBD1. V trimming: 5 bases; J trimming: 8 bases; junction bases outside the gene matches: 11. CDR3 length equals 14 residues. Germline V gene lookup returns CDR1 WNHNN and CDR2 SYGVQD (reference sequence). The CDR3 nucleotides are TGCGCCAGCAGTTTTTCAGGGGGTTTAGACGGCTACACCTTC. This codes for CASSFSGGLDGYTF.

The V call is TRBV18, the J call TRBJ1-1, with D hard to call. Germline V gene data show CDR1 as KGHSH and CDR2 as LQKENI. This CDR3 has 15 residues. The V end was cut by 4 bases, the J end by 1 base, with 13 bases between. CDR3 nucleotide sequence: TGTGCCAGCTCACTATATGTGGTTCAGAACACTGAAGCTTTCTTT. It is translated as CASSLYVVQNTEAFF.

Here the CDR3 DNA reads TGTGCCAGCAGCTTAAGGGCGGGGGGTCAAGAGACCCAGTACTTC. Amino acids: CASSLRAGGQETQYF. The J gene is TRBJ2-5, the V gene TRBV13; 8 positions match TRBD2. Trimming cost V 2 bases and J 2 bases; bases outside gene matches: 4. Germline V gene data show CDR1 as PRHDT and CDR2 as FYEKMQ (reference sequence). The CDR3 covers 15 residues.

This rearrangement joins TRBV7-6 to TRBJ1-4, with 9 bases lining up with TRBD1. The germline CDR1 and CDR2 sequences are SGHVS and FNYEAQ. The CDR3 is 17 amino acids. The junction had 10 bases not matched to a gene; V was cut back by 5 bases and J by 3 bases. The CDR3 DNA reads TGTGCCAGCAGCAAGGGACAGGGAGCCTCCCCTAATGAAAAACTGTTTTTT. Translating gives CASSKGQGASPNEKLFF.

The chain uses TRBV6-2 or TRBV6-3 and TRBJ2-7, with TRBD1 matching 12 bases. The J segment lost 1 base and the V segment lost 6 bases, leaving 10 bases of the junction unmatched. The CDR3 extends over 17 amino acids. Germline V lookup: CDR1 MNHEY, CDR2 SVGEGT. This CDR3 reads CASSQRRDRGRSYEQYF. The CDR3 DNA reads as TGTGCCAGCAGCCAACGGCGGGACAGGGGGCGGTCCTACGAGCAGTACTTC.

The chain has TRBV6-5 and TRBJ2-5; D unclear. The CDR3 has 14 amino acids. V lost 5 bases and J 4 bases, leaving 14 bases between the germline ends. Per the germline V gene, CDR1 is MNHEY and CDR2 is SVGAGI. CDR3 coding DNA: TGTGCCAGCAGTCTGAACCAGGTCCCAGAGACCCAGTACTTC. Protein product: CASSLNQVPETQYF.

V and J are TRBV3-1 (or the pseudogene TRBV3-2) and TRBJ2-2; D is perhaps TRBD2 (6 bases). The CDR3 runs 15 residues. The germline V gene has CDR1 LGHDT and CDR2 YNNKEL (reference sequence). Trimming shortened V by 0 bases and J by 10 bases, and 15 bases separated the two germline ends. The CDR3 DNA follows: TGTGCCAGCAGCCAAGATCAGGGCGGGATGGAGGAGCTGTTTTTT. It yields the protein CASSQDQGGMEELFF.

V is TRBV6-2 or TRBV6-3 and J is TRBJ2-3; D is undetermined. The CDR3 is 15 amino acids. Germline CDR1 MNHEY, CDR2 SVGEGT. The V and J ends lost 2 bases and 1 base respectively, with 10 bases between them. The DNA of the CDR3 is TGTGCCAGCAGTTACATGGAGTGGGGCACAGATACGCAGTATTTT. Amino acid sequence: CASSYMEWGTDTQYF.

The chain has TRBV2 and TRBJ2-5; 14 nucleotides match TRBD2. Germline trimming cut 10 bases from V and 5 bases from J; bases unmatched to any gene: 3. This CDR3 is built from 13 residues. Germline V gives CDR1 SNHLY, CDR2 FYNNEI. CDR3 in amino acids: CATRTSGRETQYF. The CDR3 DNA reads as TGTGCCACCCGGACTAGCGGGAGGGAGACCCAGTACTTC.

The chain uses TRBV5-4 and TRBJ1-6; TRBD1 matches at 7 bases. CDR1 is SGHNT, CDR2 YYREEE, per germline (reference sequence). Losses at the gene ends were 3 bases for V and 6 bases for J; bases not matched to a gene: 9. This CDR3 region has 16 residues. Here the CDR3 DNA reads TGTGCCAGCAGCTCCGAGGGACAGTCCCCTAATTCACCCCTCCACTTT. It is translated as CASSSEGQSPNSPLHF.

The J gene is TRBJ1-5, the V gene TRBV19, with D maybe TRBD1 (6 bases). Per the germline V gene, CDR1 is LNHDA and CDR2 is SQIVND (reference sequence). The CDR3 is 16 amino acids. Trimming took off 7 bases at V and 4 bases at J, with 20 bases between the two ends. The CDR3 is CASNPLEGGRNQPQHF. CDR3 DNA: TGTGCCAGTAATCCCCTGGAGGGGGGACGAAATCAGCCCCAGCATTTT.

The genes are TRBV19 and TRBJ2-1, with D hard to call. The V and J ends lost 5 bases and 3 bases respectively, with 14 bases between them. This CDR3 comprises 15 residues. Germline V gives CDR1 LNHDA, CDR2 SQIVND (reference sequence). In nucleotides, the CDR3 is TGTGCCAGTAGTCCAGCGATTGGCATCTACAATGAGCAGTTCTTC. The encoded protein is CASSPAIGIYNEQFF. The variable domain in full, with the rest retrieved from reference TRBV19 and TRBJ2-1, is DGGITQSPKYLFRKEGQNVTLSCEQNLNHDAMYWYRQDPGQGLRLIYYSQIVNDFQKGDIAEGYSVSREKKESFPLTVTSAQKNPTAFYLCASSPAIGIYNEQFFGPGTRLTVL.

The rearrangement joins TRBV2 to TRBJ1-1, with D hard to call. The CDR3 covers 12 residues. V gave up 11 bases and J gave up 4 bases, with 14 bases separating them. CDR1 is SNHLY and CDR2 is FYNNEI in the germline V gene. CDR3 bases: TGTGCCTCCCGCGGCGAGTTCACTGAAGCTTTCTTT. It codes for CASRGEFTEAFF.

This clone was recorded only once. CDR3 region: CASTIPGNYGYTF. In nucleotides, the CDR3 is TGTGCCAGTACCATACCGGGGAACTATGGCTACACCTTC. The V and J genes are TRBV19 and TRBJ1-2; D is unresolved. This CDR3 is 13 amino acids long. Looked up from germline, CDR1 is LNHDA and CDR2 is SQIVND (reference sequence). Trimming pared 7 bases from V and 2 bases from J, leaving 11 bases between.

As DNA, the CDR3 is TGTGCCAGCACCAACCCAGGGAACTCCTACGAGCAGTACTTC. Its translation: CASTNPGNSYEQYF. The chain has TRBV6-5 and TRBJ2-7; D might be TRBD1 (5 bases). Germline values: CDR1 MNHEY, CDR2 SVGAGI. The CDR3 is 14 residues long. V was trimmed by 7 bases and J by 0 bases, leaving 13 bases between them.

This clone showed up just once. V gene TRBV6-5 combines with J gene TRBJ2-4, with TRBD2 identical over 10 bases. J lost 7 bases, V lost 5 bases, and 5 bases had no gene match. The CDR3 is 14 amino acids. The germline V gene encodes CDR1 MNHEY and CDR2 SVGAGI. The CDR3 here is CASSKPGLANIQYF. The CDR3 DNA sequence: TGTGCCAGCAGTAAACCGGGACTAGCGAACATTCAGTACTTC.

V and J are TRBV19 and TRBJ2-2; 12 nucleotides align to TRBD1. With 5 bases clipped from V and 3 bases from J, the junction kept 4 bases outside the gene matches. This CDR3 has 16 amino acids. Germline V lookup: CDR1 LNHDA, CDR2 SQIVND (reference sequence). CDR3 DNA sequence: TGTGCCAGTAGTCGGGACAGGGGGCTGGACACCGGGGAGCTGTTTTTT. Its protein is CASSRDRGLDTGELFF.

This chain connects TRBV18 to TRBJ2-3; D unresolved. CDR1 is KGHSH and CDR2 is LQKENI in the germline V gene. The CDR3 loop spans 16 amino acids. The V gene lost 5 bases and the J gene lost 1 base, with 16 bases spanning the gap. CDR3 bases: TGTGCCAGCTCAAGTACGACAACGCCCGGCACAGATACGCAGTATTTT. This sequence encodes CASSSTTTPGTDTQYF.

The chain employs TRBV6-5 and TRBJ2-1; 7 bases are shared with TRBD1. CDR1 MNHEY and CDR2 SVGAGI come from the germline V gene. V lost 7 bases and J lost 0; bases outside the gene matches: 3. The CDR3 sequence is 14 residues long. The CDR3 here is CASTGTVSYNEQFF. In DNA, the CDR3 is TGTGCCAGCACCGGGACAGTCTCCTACAATGAGCAGTTCTTC.

The chain uses TRBV6-1 and TRBJ1-4, with 7 bases lining up with TRBD1. V shed 2 bases and J 10 bases; nucleotides not matched to a gene: 7. Germline assignment: CDR1 MNHNS and CDR2 SASEGT. CDR3 length equals 14 residues. CDR3 DNA sequence: TGTGCCAGCAGTGAAACGAGGGGGCACGGAAAACTGTTTTTT. It yields the protein CASSETRGHGKLFF.

This clone was seen only once. The chain is built from TRBV19 and TRBJ2-7; the match to TRBD1 covers 8 bases. The CDR3 extends over 13 amino acids. The junction had 5 bases not matched to a gene; V was cut back by 10 bases and J by 0 bases. Germline V gene lookup returns CDR1 LNHDA and CDR2 SQIVND (reference sequence). This CDR3 reads CATRDRSSYEQYF. CDR3 in DNA: TGTGCCACCAGGGACAGGAGCTCCTACGAGCAGTACTTC.

The V call is TRBV24-1, the J call TRBJ1-1; D remains unclear. Germline V lookup: CDR1 KGHDR, CDR2 SFDVKD. The CDR3 totals 12 residues. Deletions cut 5 bases from V and 9 bases from J, with 12 bases between. In nucleotides, the CDR3 is TGTGCCACCAGTGCCTCCCAGACGAAAGCTTTCTTT. Translating it yields CATSASQTKAFF.

J is TRBJ2-1 and V is TRBV9, with D perhaps matching TRBD1 or TRBD2 (6 bases each). V dropped 3 bases and J dropped 5 bases, with 18 bases sitting between them. CDR1 and CDR2 (germline): SGDLS, YYNGEE. The CDR3 contains 16 residues. This CDR3 is CASSAPPGADNNEQFF. The CDR3, as DNA: TGTGCCAGCAGCGCCCCCCCGGGGGCCGATAACAATGAGCAGTTCTTC.